Listed here are 30 T cell receptor beta chains from one sample, sequenced in a study of tumor-infiltrating lymphocytes in oesophageal squamous cell carcinoma. Via MiXCR, TCRdb re-called the PCR reads, giving one row per CDR3 protein. The sample has 15,000 to 20,000 distinct CDR3 sequences, 50% seen once. Source material: esophageal tumor tissue. The receptors were gathered from a male donor with esophageal squamous cell carcinoma.

This clonotype was counted many times. This chain links TRBV6-2 or TRBV6-3 with TRBJ2-6, with D possibly matching TRBD1 (5 bases). Trimming cost V 2 bases and J 0 bases, with 5 bases left between them. Per the germline V gene, CDR1 is MNHEY and CDR2 is SVGEGT. CDR3 size: 15 residues. The CDR3 bases are TGTGCCAGCAGTTACGACAGCTCTGGGGCCAACGTCCTGACTTTC. Its translation: CASSYDSSGANVLTF.

The chain links TRBV7-8 to TRBJ1-1; 7 nucleotides line up with TRBD2. The J call could be wrong; TRBJ2-1 is a better fit for the DNA end. Germline values: CDR1 SGHVS, CDR2 FQNEAQ. The CDR3 runs 16 residues. This chain's CDR3 is CASSSERGSSYNEQFF. The CDR3 DNA follows: TGTGCCAGCAGCTCAGAGCGCGGGAGTAGTTACAATGAGCAGTTCTTC.

This clonotype was picked up many times. The gene calls are TRBV5-6 and TRBJ2-7; no clear D. The CDR3 consists of 14 residues. CDR1 and CDR2 (germline): SGHDT, YYEEEE. The germline V and J ends were trimmed by 1 base and 2 bases, with 10 bases remaining between them. This chain's CDR3 is CASSLILSTYEQYF. Here the CDR3 DNA reads TGTGCCAGCAGCTTGATCCTGTCGACCTACGAGCAGTACTTC.

This clonotype came up many times. The genes are TRBV6-1 and TRBJ1-5; 8 bases line up with TRBD1. CDR1 and CDR2 (germline): MNHNS, SASEGT. With V trimmed by 4 bases and J by 0 bases, 2 bases remained unmatched. CDR3 length: 15 amino acids. This chain's CDR3 is CASSAGGYSNQPQHF. The CDR3 nucleotides read TGTGCCAGCAGTGCAGGGGGCTATAGCAATCAGCCCCAGCATTTT.

The rearrangement links TRBV7-3 to TRBJ2-4; 9 positions agree with TRBD1. The DNA end lines up better with TRBJ2-7; the J call may be wrong. Germline CDR1 reads SGHTA; CDR2 reads FQGTGA. CDR3 length equals 14 residues. The CDR3 is CASSQQGQGYEQYF. The DNA for the CDR3 is TGTGCCAGCAGCCAACAGGGACAGGGCTACGAGCAGTACTTC.

This chain connects TRBV11-1 to TRBJ2-1; D gene uncertain. Judging by the DNA end, TRBJ2-7 fits better; the J call may be wrong. The CDR3 contains 12 residues. Per germline, CDR1 SGHAT and CDR2 FQDESV (reference sequence). CDR3 bases: TGTGCCAGCAGCCCCCGGAGCTACGAGCAGTACTTC. Its translation: CASSPRSYEQYF.

The J gene is TRBJ2-5, the V gene TRBV7-2; D remains ambiguous. The J call may be wrong; the DNA end is better matched by TRBJ2-7. CDR3 size: 11 residues. The germline gives CDR1 SGHTA, CDR2 FQGNSA. CDR3 sequence: CASSPLDEQYF. The CDR3 DNA is TGTGCCAGCAGCCCCCTGGACGAGCAGTACTTC.

The table lists this clonotype with many counts. This clone may be a read error of a much larger clone one base away. CDR3: CASSLESNNEQYF. The CDR3 bases are TGTGCTAGCAGCTTAGAATCCAACAATGAGCAGTACTTC. V and J are TRBV7-7 and TRBJ2-1, with D uncertain. The DNA end is a closer match to TRBJ2-7, so the J assignment may be wrong. CDR3 length: 13 amino acids. The V gene's germline CDR1 is SSHAT and CDR2 FNYEAQ (reference sequence).

The chain joins TRBV7-2 to TRBJ1-1; D not resolved. The DNA end is a closer match to TRBJ2-7, so the J assignment may be wrong. CDR1 SGHTA and CDR2 FQGNSA come from the germline V gene. This CDR3 has 11 residues. DNA for the CDR3: TGTGCCAGCAGCGCACAGTACGAGCAGTACTTC. This sequence encodes CASSAQYEQYF.

This chain connects TRBV28 to TRBJ1-1; possibly TRBD1 for D (5 bases). CDR1 is MDHEN, CDR2 SYDVKM, per germline. The CDR3 totals 12 residues. The V and J ends lost 7 bases and 10 bases respectively, with 16 bases between them. CDR3 nucleotide sequence: TGTGCCAGCAATAAACAGGCCGGGAGAGCTTTCTTT. Translating gives CASNKQAGRAFF.

The chain has TRBV7-2 and TRBJ2-1; 8 nucleotides line up with TRBD2. The J call could be wrong; TRBJ2-4 is a better fit for the DNA end. This CDR3 has 14 amino acids. The germline V gene encodes CDR1 SGHTA and CDR2 FQGNSA. CDR3: CASSPAGVGNIQYF. Written as DNA, the CDR3 is TGTGCCAGCAGCCCAGCGGGAGTCGGGAACATTCAGTACTTC.

This clonotype is judged medium-sized. The chain combines TRBV28 with TRBJ2-7, with D possibly matching TRBD1 (5 bases). V shed 5 bases and J shed 3 bases, with 17 bases lying between them. Germline loops: CDR1 MDHEN, CDR2 SYDVKM. The CDR3 spans 15 residues. The CDR3 protein is CASSATVGQGYEQYF. The CDR3 coding sequence is TGTGCCAGCAGTGCCACGGTGGGGCAGGGCTACGAGCAGTACTTC.

V usage is TRBV11-1 and J usage is TRBJ2-5; 10 bases agree with TRBD2. V trimming: 6 bases; J trimming: 11 bases; junction bases outside the gene matches: 21. The CDR3 is made up of 17 amino acids. CDR1 and CDR2 (germline): SGHAT, FQDESV (reference sequence). The CDR3 DNA sequence: TGTGCCAGCAGAAAGCCGCGGACTAGCGGAACGAACAATGAGCAGTACTTC. This gives the protein CASRKPRTSGTNNEQYF.

This chain uses TRBV5-4 with TRBJ1-2; TRBD1 agrees at 10 bases. CDR1 and CDR2 (germline): SGHNT, YYREEE (reference sequence). CDR3 length: 15 amino acids. J gave up 1 base and V 4 bases, and 4 bases lay outside the gene matches. CDR3: CASSPGQGGNYGYTF. In nucleotides, the CDR3 is TGTGCCAGCAGCCCAGGACAGGGGGGTAACTATGGCTACACCTTC.

This clonotype was recorded a few times. The CDR3 reads CASSLNQGGAGANVLTF. The CDR3 DNA follows: TGTGCCAGCAGCTTAAATCAAGGGGGCGCTGGGGCCAACGTCCTGACTTTC. This chain links TRBV7-2 with TRBJ2-6; 7 bases fit TRBD1. The V and J ends lost 2 bases and 2 bases, in that order; junction bases with no gene match: 6. In germline, CDR1 is SGHTA, CDR2 FQGNSA. The CDR3 covers 17 residues.

This clonotype occurred a few times. V usage is TRBV18 and J usage is TRBJ2-7, with 13 nucleotides matching TRBD2. Germline V gene data show CDR1 as KGHSH and CDR2 as LQKENI. The CDR3 covers 18 residues. The J segment lost 0 bases and the V segment lost 2 bases, leaving 7 bases of the junction unmatched. The DNA of the CDR3 is TGTGCCAGCTCACCAGGGCAAGGGACTAGCGGGACCTCCTACGAGCAGTACTTC. Protein sequence: CASSPGQGTSGTSYEQYF.

The V gene is TRBV7-3, the J gene TRBJ2-5; D may be TRBD2 (5 bases). Matching the DNA end better, TRBJ2-1 makes the J call doubtful. Germline V gene sequence: CDR1 SGHTA, CDR2 FQGTGA. This CDR3 has 15 amino acids. This CDR3 reads CASSLERTSYNEQFF. CDR3 DNA: TGTGCCAGCAGCTTAGAGCGGACCTCCTACAATGAGCAGTTCTTC.

This clonotype was counted a few times. The chain combines TRBV7-2 with TRBJ2-3, with a possible D match to TRBD2 (5 bases). Matching the DNA end better, TRBJ2-7 makes the J call doubtful. CDR1 is SGHTA, CDR2 FQGNSA, per germline. The length of the CDR3 is 15 residues. The CDR3: CASSIAYGKFNEQYF. CDR3 DNA: TGTGCCAGCAGTATCGCGTACGGGAAGTTTAACGAGCAGTACTTC.

For this clonotype: At one end, the junction sequence differs from germline, possibly due to a read error. J is TRBJ1-2 and V is TRBV6-1; tentative D call: TRBD1 (5 bases). The CDR3 loop spans 15 amino acids. CDR1 MNHNS and CDR2 SASEGT come from the germline V gene. CDR3 nucleotides: TGTGCCAGCAATGAAGCGCAGGGAGCTAACTATGGCTACACCTTC. Its translation: CASNEAQGANYGYTF.

This chain connects TRBV7-2 to TRBJ1-5; D is unresolved. This CDR3 spans 13 amino acids. V was pared by 3 bases and J by 4 bases, with 7 bases between. Germline CDR1 and CDR2: SGHTA and FQGNSA. The CDR3 DNA follows: TGTGCCAGCAGCTTCTCGGGGAATCAGCCCCAGCATTTT. It encodes CASSFSGNQPQHF.

In this sample, this clonotype turned up many times. J is TRBJ2-1 and V is TRBV28, with D hard to call. CDR3 length: 14 residues. Germline V gene lookup returns CDR1 MDHEN and CDR2 SYDVKM. V was shortened by 2 bases and J by 3 bases, with 8 bases between the two germline ends. The CDR3 bases are TGTGCCAGCAGTTTAGCGTACAGCTACAATGAGCAGTTCTTC. As protein: CASSLAYSYNEQFF. Complete variable domain (other parts from reference TRBV28 and TRBJ2-1): DVKVTQSSRYLVKRTGEKVFLECVQDMDHENMFWYRQDPGLGLRLIYFSYDVKMKEKGDIPEGYSVSREKKERFSLILESASTNQTSMYLCASSLAYSYNEQFFGPGTRLTVL.

This clonotype was counted only a few times. The chain has TRBV7-2 and TRBJ2-7, with 14 bases matching TRBD2. The J call may be wrong; the DNA end is better matched by TRBJ2-5. The germline V gene encodes CDR1 SGHTA and CDR2 FQGNSA. The CDR3 is 16 amino acids. The CDR3 region is CASSLLGLAGAETQYF. DNA of the CDR3: TGTGCCAGCAGCTTATTGGGACTAGCGGGAGCGGAGACCCAGTACTTC.

This clonotype was counted at least ten times. It may be a read error: a sequence one base away is much more abundant. The chain employs TRBV7-7 and TRBJ2-5, with D perhaps TRBD2 (6 bases). CDR3 length: 10 amino acids. From germline, CDR1 is SSHAT and CDR2 FNYEAQ (reference sequence). The CDR3 is CAVGGNEQYF. DNA for the CDR3: TGTGCTGTGGGAGGTAATGAGCAGTACTTC. The whole variable domain, remainder taken from reference TRBV7-7 and TRBJ2-5, is GAGVSQSPRYKVTKRGQDVTLRCDPISSHATLYWYQQALGQGPEFLTYFNYEAQPDKSGLPSDRFSAERPEGSISTLTIQRTEQRDSAMYRCAVGGNEQYFGPGTRLLVL.

V usage is TRBV7-6 and J usage is TRBJ2-7; 9 bases match TRBD1. After removal of 5 bases from V and 5 bases from J, the junction contained 13 bases not matched to a gene. CDR1 SGHVS and CDR2 FNYEAQ come from the germline V gene. This CDR3 region has 16 residues. CDR3 in amino acids: CASSRNPGQGYDEQYF. The CDR3 region has the DNA TGTGCCAGCAGCCGGAACCCGGGACAGGGATACGACGAGCAGTACTTC.

V usage is TRBV20-1 and J usage is TRBJ1-1, with TRBD1 matching over 9 bases. Germline V gene sequence: CDR1 DFQATT, CDR2 SNEGSKA (reference sequence). The CDR3 covers 13 residues. V was clipped by 6 bases and J by 0 bases; unmatched bases: 2. In nucleotides, the CDR3 is TGCAGTGCGCGGACAGGGGTGAACACTGAAGCTTTCTTT. It codes for CSARTGVNTEAFF.

The chain recombines TRBV7-2 with TRBJ2-7; D call uncertain. V dropped 3 bases and J dropped 3 bases, with 6 bases sitting between them. The germline CDR1 and CDR2 sequences are SGHTA and FQGNSA. The CDR3 has 12 residues. Here the CDR3 reads CASSFAYYEQYF. CDR3 nucleotides: TGTGCCAGCAGCTTCGCATACTACGAGCAGTACTTC. The variable domain in full, with the rest retrieved from reference TRBV7-2 and TRBJ2-7, is GAGVSQSPSNKVTEKGKDVELRCDPISGHTALYWYRQSLGQGLEFLIYFQGNSAPDKSGLPSDRFSAERTGGSVSTLTIQRTQQEDSAVYLCASSFAYYEQYFGPGTRLTVT.

CDR3 in amino acids: CASRTQVNTEAFF. For the CDR3, the DNA is TGTGCCAGCAGAACACAGGTGAACACTGAAGCTTTCTTT. The chain links TRBV6-9 to TRBJ1-1; weak D call: TRBD1 (5 bases). Germline V gene lookup returns CDR1 MNHGY and CDR2 SVAAGI. This CDR3 region has 13 residues. Trimming stripped 6 bases from V and 0 bases from J, with 8 bases between.

The CDR3 region has the DNA TGTGCCAGCAGTTTCGGTCCAGGAAACTATGGCTACACCTTC. It translates to CASSFGPGNYGYTF. The chain uses TRBV28 and TRBJ1-2, with D unresolved. This CDR3 contains 14 residues. Per the germline V gene, CDR1 is MDHEN and CDR2 is SYDVKM. Trimming cost V 3 bases and J 2 bases, with 10 bases left between them.

As for this clonotype: This CDR3 is missing its conserved last phenylalanine or tryptophan, likely due to a read error. The DNA is omitted, as the CDR3 cannot be located on it reliably, and the CDR3 follows TCRdb's listing. The rearrangement uses TRBV24-1 and TRBJ2-5; the table names TRBD1, a call not compared with the DNA. The CDR3 spans 15 residues, counting both ends. Germline CDR1 is KGHDR and CDR2 is SFDVKD. The CDR3 loop reads CATSRTGQKTQYFGS.

V gene TRBV12-3 or TRBV12-4 combines with J gene TRBJ2-3; 11 bases are a match to TRBD2. Trimming removed 6 bases from V and 1 base from J; junction bases left unmatched: 9. This CDR3 comprises 17 residues. The CDR3 is CASSQRLAGLGTDTQYF. The DNA of the CDR3 is TGTGCCAGCAGCCAGAGACTAGCGGGGTTGGGCACAGATACGCAGTATTTT.